The 21 T cell receptor beta chains below come from one sample, sequenced in a study of shared clonotypes between healthy human individuals. Method: immunoSEQ multiplex PCR; TCRdb's copy keeps in-frame clones and lacks some. Of 2 million to 3 million clones listed, roughly 93% are singletons. Sample: naive CD4+ T cells from PBMCs. The subset denotes: CD45RA+ positively selected. The source of these receptors is a man between 18 and 35 years old in good health. Some clones in this sample may be carry-over from other donors' samples.

This clone was detected only once. This chain connects TRBV7-9 to TRBJ1-6; possible D gene TRBD1, 5 bases. The germline V gene encodes CDR1 SEHNR and CDR2 FQNEAQ (reference sequence). Trimming took 3 bases from V and 5 from J, leaving 14 bases between them. The CDR3 extends over 16 amino acids. The CDR3 DNA reads TGTGCCAGCAGCTTCGGGGGTCCTGGGAATAATTCACCCCTCCACTTT. Protein: CASSFGGPGNNSPLHF.

The chain joins TRBV6-4 to TRBJ2-1; 9 positions match TRBD2. This CDR3 comprises 17 residues. Per germline, CDR1 MRHNA and CDR2 SNTAGT. Unmatched junction bases numbered 5, after V lost 0 bases and J lost 2 bases. The CDR3 protein is CASSDSSGGRAYNEQFF. The CDR3 DNA reads as TGTGCCAGCAGTGACTCGAGCGGCGGGAGGGCCTACAATGAGCAGTTCTTC.

This chain uses TRBV5-1 with TRBJ2-1, with D perhaps TRBD1 or TRBD2 (5 bases each). The germline CDR1 and CDR2 sequences are SGHRS and YFSETQ. V was clipped by 4 bases and J by 14 bases, with 22 bases between them. This CDR3 comprises 14 residues. CDR3 amino acids: CASSGLQPGTGEFF. Written as DNA, the CDR3 is TGCGCCAGCAGCGGCTTACAACCCGGGACCGGGGAGTTCTTC.

The rearrangement links TRBV19 to TRBJ2-3, with D perhaps TRBD2 (6 bases). This CDR3 has 16 residues. Germline CDR1 and CDR2: LNHDA and SQIVND (reference sequence). With 3 bases removed from V and 5 bases from J, the gap between germline ends came to 18 bases. The CDR3 reads CASSMSRGGGGDTQYF. CDR3 DNA sequence: TGTGCCAGTAGTATGAGTAGGGGAGGAGGAGGAGATACGCAGTATTTT.

J is TRBJ2-5 and V is TRBV5-1, with 7 positions matching TRBD2. The CDR3 runs to 15 residues. The V gene's germline CDR1 is SGHRS and CDR2 YFSETQ. Unmatched junction bases numbered 9, after V lost 3 bases and J lost 4 bases. CDR3 nucleotides: TGCGCCAGCAGCTCCACTTACGGGGGGAGAGAGACCCAGTACTTC. Its translation is CASSSTYGGRETQYF.

V and J are TRBV4-3 and TRBJ1-4; a weak D match, TRBD1 (6 bases). Trimming shortened V by 4 bases and J by 2 bases, and 11 bases separated the two germline ends. The CDR3 sequence is 15 residues long. Germline values: CDR1 LGHNA, CDR2 YSLEER. This chain's CDR3 is CASSPDRFTNEKLFF. In nucleotides, the CDR3 is TGCGCCAGCAGCCCCGACAGGTTTACTAATGAAAAACTGTTTTTT.

This chain connects TRBV5-8 to TRBJ2-7; TRBD2 matches at 8 bases. In germline, CDR1 is SGHTS, CDR2 YDEGEE. V was clipped by 6 bases and J by 3 bases; unmatched bases: 11. The CDR3 spans 15 residues. CDR3 amino acids: CASKGLETSGYEQYF. CDR3 DNA sequence: TGTGCCAGCAAAGGTCTGGAAACTAGCGGCTACGAGCAGTACTTC. The full variable domain, in which reference TRBV5-8 and TRBJ2-7 provide the parts outside the CDR3, is EAGVTQSPTHLIKTRGQQATLRCSPISGHTSVYWYQQALGLGLQFLLWYDEGEERNRGNFPPRFSGRQFPNYSSELNVNALELEDSALYLCASKGLETSGYEQYFGPGTRLTVT.

The J gene is TRBJ1-5, the V gene TRBV27, with D perhaps TRBD1 (5 bases). The CDR3 sequence is 16 residues long. The V end lost 3 bases, the J end lost 3 bases, and 15 bases lay between the germline ends. CDR1 and CDR2 (germline): MNHEY, SMNVEV (reference sequence). CDR3 protein: CASSLGPDSPNQPQHF. For the CDR3, the DNA is TGTGCCAGCAGTTTGGGCCCCGACAGTCCCAATCAGCCCCAGCATTTT.

CDR3 in amino acids: CASSYSALSYEQYF. The CDR3 DNA is TGTGCCAGCAGTTACTCAGCGCTCTCCTACGAGCAGTACTTC. The J gene is TRBJ2-7, the V gene TRBV6-6; unclear D gene. Germline V gene sequence: CDR1 MNHNY, CDR2 SVGAGI (reference sequence). The V end lost 0 bases, the J end lost 0 bases, and 6 bases lay between the germline ends. The CDR3 is 14 amino acids.

The chain joins TRBV5-1 to TRBJ2-7; 8 bases fit TRBD1. The V gene end was trimmed by 3 bases and the J gene end by 2 bases; junction bases not matched to a gene: 10. The CDR3 loop spans 16 amino acids. Germline lookup yields CDR1 SGHRS and CDR2 YFSETQ. The CDR3 DNA sequence: TGCGCCAGCAGCTGGGGTGGGACAGGTATAACCTACGAGCAGTACTTC. As protein: CASSWGGTGITYEQYF.

This chain connects TRBV2 to TRBJ1-5, with D perhaps TRBD1 (6 bases). CDR3 length: 14 residues. V gave up 8 bases and J gave up 4 bases, with 15 bases separating them. In germline, CDR1 is SNHLY, CDR2 FYNNEI. This CDR3 reads CASCGAGVNQPQHF. The CDR3 region has the DNA TGTGCCAGCTGTGGGGCAGGGGTGAATCAGCCCCAGCATTTT.

The chain uses TRBV5-1 and TRBJ2-1, with a possible D match to TRBD1 (6 bases). Trimming shortened V by 4 bases and J by 0 bases, and 11 bases separated the two germline ends. Germline-derived CDR1 and CDR2 are SGHRS and YFSETQ. The CDR3 length is 15 residues. CDR3 in amino acids: CASSTGTSSYNEQFF. In DNA form, the CDR3 reads TGCGCCAGCAGCACCGGGACAAGCTCCTACAATGAGCAGTTCTTC.

For the CDR3, the DNA is TGCGCCAGCAGCTGGGAACAGGGGGCTGGGGAAAAACTGTTTTTT. Protein sequence: CASSWEQGAGEKLFF. The chain has TRBV5-1 and TRBJ1-4; TRBD1 matches 9 bases. Germline values: CDR1 SGHRS, CDR2 YFSETQ. The CDR3 has 15 residues. Trimming at V came to 3 bases and at J to 8 bases, leaving 8 bases not matched to a gene.

The V call is TRBV9, the J call TRBJ2-1; TRBD2 is a possible D gene (5 bases). The germline CDR1 and CDR2 sequences are SGDLS and YYNGEE. V lost 4 bases and J lost 1, with 12 bases in between. CDR3 length: 15 amino acids. CDR3 sequence reads: CASSPDFTSYNEQFF. The CDR3 region has the DNA TGTGCCAGCAGCCCGGACTTCACTTCCTACAATGAGCAGTTCTTC. Looking up the rest from reference TRBV9 and TRBJ2-1 gives the full variable domain: DSGVTQTPKHLITATGQRVTLRCSPRSGDLSVYWYQQSLDQGLQFLIQYYNGEERAKGNILERFSAQQFPDLHSELNLSSLELGDSALYFCASSPDFTSYNEQFFGPGTRLTVL.

This chain links TRBV19 with TRBJ2-5; D is unresolved. This CDR3 has 12 residues. Trimming stripped 5 bases from V and 5 bases from J, with 9 bases between. The germline gives CDR1 LNHDA, CDR2 SQIVND (reference sequence). The DNA for the CDR3 is TGTGCCAGTAGTCCCTCATGGGAGACCCAGTACTTC. It codes for CASSPSWETQYF.

Turning to this clone: This sample includes further DNA sequences coding for the same CDR3. The gene calls are TRBV5-6 and TRBJ2-7; perhaps TRBD1 as D (5 bases). The CDR3 is 14 residues long. V lost 0 bases, J lost 0 bases, and 7 bases lay in between. CDR1 and CDR2 (germline): SGHDT, YYEEEE. For the CDR3, the DNA is TGTGCCAGCAGCTTGGGACAGAGCTCCTACGAGCAGTACTTC. It specifies CASSLGQSSYEQYF. Based on the CDR3 plus reference TRBV5-6 and TRBJ2-7, the full variable domain is DAGVTQSPTHLIKTRGQQVTLRCSPKSGHDTVSWYQQALGQGPQFIFQYYEEEERQRGNFPDRFSGHQFPNYSSELNVNALLLGDSALYLCASSLGQSSYEQYFGPGTRLTVT.

This chain joins TRBV5-1 and TRBJ1-2; possible D gene TRBD1, 6 bases. Per germline, CDR1 SGHRS and CDR2 YFSETQ. V gave up 2 bases and J gave up 1 base, with 12 bases separating them. CDR3 length equals 15 residues. The CDR3 bases are TGCGCCAGCAGCTTAGCGACAGGTGTTAACTATGGCTACACCTTC. Translated, it gives CASSLATGVNYGYTF.

As concerns this clone: Other DNA sequences within the sample encode an identical CDR3. The chain recombines TRBV14 with TRBJ1-2, with D possibly matching TRBD1 (6 bases). Germline values: CDR1 SGHDN, CDR2 FVKESK. This CDR3 has 14 amino acids. V lost 1 base and J lost 2, with 8 bases in between. The CDR3 DNA sequence: TGTGCCAGCAGCCAAGGAACAGGGAACTATGGCTACACCTTC. Translated: CASSQGTGNYGYTF.

This clone showed up just a few times. The chain joins TRBV6-5 to TRBJ1-5, with 7 bases aligning to TRBD1. V shed 2 bases and J 7 bases; nucleotides not matched to a gene: 8. The CDR3 consists of 15 residues. Germline CDR1 MNHEY, CDR2 SVGAGI. CDR3 nucleotides: TGTGCCAGCAGTTACCGGGACAGAGGTAGCCAGCCCCAGCATTTT. As protein: CASSYRDRGSQPQHF.

As to this clone: This sample also contains other DNA sequences that code for the same CDR3. V is TRBV5-1 and J is TRBJ2-2; tentative D call: TRBD1 (6 bases). V lost 0 bases to trimming and J lost 4 bases, with 10 bases between them. The CDR3 extends over 15 amino acids. The V gene's germline CDR1 is SGHRS and CDR2 YFSETQ. CDR3 bases: TGCGCCAGCAGCTTGGCTGGGGGCCGCACCGGGGAGCTGTTTTTT. Protein sequence: CASSLAGGRTGELFF.

This chain uses TRBV27 with TRBJ1-1; tentative D call: TRBD1 (5 bases). Per the germline V gene, CDR1 is MNHEY and CDR2 is SMNVEV (reference sequence). Trimming removed 5 bases from V and 5 bases from J, with 12 bases in between. The CDR3 runs to 13 residues. The CDR3 DNA reads TGTGCCAGCAGTATAAGACAGCGAACTGAAGCTTTCTTT. Protein product: CASSIRQRTEAFF.